The source of this T cell receptor (beta chain) is a study of blood T cell repertoires in COVID-19. The wider study: Material from acute and convalescent COVID-19 was sourced from the United States, Italy and Spain.

V gave up 5 bases and J gave up 6 bases; unmatched junction bases: 9. The germline V gene encodes CDR1 LNHNV and CDR2 YYDKDF (reference sequence). The CDR3 spans 14 residues. Sequenced by immunoSEQ multiplex PCR; TCRdb stores in-frame clones only, minus some. Of fewer than 350,000 clones listed, roughly 85% are singletons. The sequencing sample was made of PBMCs or T cells enriched from blood (not recorded which). V is TRBV15 and J is TRBJ2-7; TRBD1 matches 8 bases. The source of this sequence is a woman under 40 who had been exposed to COVID-19. For the CDR3, the DNA is TGTGCCACCAGCTTTGACAGGGGTACGGGCGAGCAGTACTTC. Its protein is CATSFDRGTGEQYF. Using reference TRBV15 and TRBJ2-7 for the parts outside the CDR3, the full variable domain is DAMVIQNPRYQVTQFGKPVTLSCSQTLNHNVMYWYQQKSSQAPKLLFHYYDKDFNNEADTPDNFQSRRPNTSFCFLDIRSPGLGDTAMYLCATSFDRGTGEQYFGPGTRLTVT.